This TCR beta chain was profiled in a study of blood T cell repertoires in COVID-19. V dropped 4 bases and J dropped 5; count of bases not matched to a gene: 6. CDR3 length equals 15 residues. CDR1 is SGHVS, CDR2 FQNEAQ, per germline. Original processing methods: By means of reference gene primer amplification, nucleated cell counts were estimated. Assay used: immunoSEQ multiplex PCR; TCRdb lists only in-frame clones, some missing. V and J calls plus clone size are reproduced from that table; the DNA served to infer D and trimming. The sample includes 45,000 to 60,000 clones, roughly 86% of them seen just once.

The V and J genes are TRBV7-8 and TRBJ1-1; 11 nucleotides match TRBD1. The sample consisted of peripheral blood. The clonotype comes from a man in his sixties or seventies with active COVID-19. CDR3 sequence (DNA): TGTGCCAGCAGCTCACTGGACAGGGGGCAAACTGAAGCTTTCTTT. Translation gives CASSSLDRGQTEAFF.